The clone carrying this T cell receptor (beta chain) showed up many times. Its matching antigen is unknown. TCRdb processed the reads anew with MiXCR; each CDR3 protein has one entry. This sample has hundreds of thousands of distinct CDR3 sequences, with around a third found just once. This specimen comes from a study of T cell repertoires in cytomegalovirus infection. Looking at the study overall: Both a matching HLA type and CMV infection were indicated by public TCR beta signatures.

Trimming took off 4 bases at V and 1 base at J, with 4 bases between the two ends. Germline V CDR1 and CDR2: SNHLY, FYNNEI. The CDR3 has 12 amino acids. Regarding the study as a whole: CMV-specific HLA-C-restricted TCR beta clonotypes dominated the ex vivo response.

V is TRBV2 and J is TRBJ1-1; D unresolved. The receptor's source is a human donor in good health (CMV status not recorded). Some clones in this sample may be carry-over from other donors' samples. The starting material was cultured PBMCs, obtained from culture after CMV antigen stimulation. The CDR3: CASSVTNTEAFF. Written as DNA, the CDR3 is TGTGCCAGCAGTGTCACGAACACTGAAGCTTTCTTT.